Listed below are T cell receptor beta chains from one sample, sequenced in a study of blood T cell repertoires in COVID-19. TCRdb's copy holds only in-frame clones and misses some; the assay was immunoSEQ multiplex PCR. Of 65,000 or so clones listed, roughly nine tenths were seen once; the top ten hold roughly 1.2%. Sequencing input: peripheral blood. Receptors originate from a man aged 55 to 70 with acute or convalescent COVID-19. The CDR3 runs from the conserved cysteine through the conserved F or W. A D gene is named only where the DNA matches it firmly. Rows give clone size only sometimes, using once, few, many, or a class for an expanded clone.

>.|TRBJ1-1|.|TRBV5-6|15
CASSLYLTGNTEAFF
TGTGCCAGCAGCCTCTACCTGACAGGGAACACTGAAGCTTTCTTT
>.|TRBJ2-7|TRBD2|TRBV7-9|19
CASSFRLGRGRSGIYEQYF
TGTGCCAGCAGCTTCCGCCTGGGGAGGGGCCGATCTGGGATCTACGAGCAGTACTTC
>.|TRBJ2-2|.|TRBV18|14
CASSPGRAAGELFF
TGTGCCAGCTCACCCGGCAGGGCCGCCGGGGAGCTGTTTTTT
>.|TRBJ1-6|TRBD1|TRBV9|16
CASSVMGTGNNSPLHF
TGTGCCAGCAGCGTAATGGGGACAGGGAATAATTCACCCCTCCACTTT
>.|TRBJ1-2|.|TRBV2|15
CASSEVGAANYGYTF
TGTGCCAGCAGTGAAGTGGGGGCGGCTAACTATGGCTACACCTTC
>few|TRBJ2-7|TRBD2|TRBV6-5|15
CASSTSGGGVYEQYF
TGTGCCAGCAGTACTAGCGGGGGAGGAGTATACGAGCAGTACTTC
>.|TRBJ1-1|.|TRBV30|14
CAWISGAGYTEAFF
TGTGCCTGGATCTCCGGGGCGGGATACACTGAAGCTTTCTTT
>.|TRBJ2-5|.|TRBV6-4|15
CASSDSYGVEQTQYF
TGTGCCAGCAGTGACTCGTACGGGGTGGAGCAGACCCAGTACTTC
>.|TRBJ1-4|.|TRBV19|15
CASSIDVNREEKLFF
TGTGCCAGTAGTATAGATGTTAACAGGGAAGAAAAACTGTTTTTT
>.|TRBJ1-2|.|TRBV5-1|14
CASSLGTGTYGYTF
TGCGCCAGCAGCTTAGGTACAGGGACCTATGGCTACACCTTC
>.|TRBJ2-1|TRBD1|TRBV5-3|16
CARSLTGTVEFNEQFF
TGTGCCAGAAGCCTGACCGGGACAGTGGAGTTCAATGAGCAGTTCTTC
>.|TRBJ2-7|TRBD1|TRBV5-1|14
CASSLWTGAYEQYF
TGCGCCAGCAGCCTCTGGACAGGGGCCTACGAGCAGTACTTC
>.|TRBJ2-1|.|TRBV29-1|14
CSVKRAQGYNEQFF
TGCAGCGTTAAGCGCGCCCAGGGGTACAATGAGCAGTTCTTC
>.|TRBJ2-6|.|TRBV6-5|15
CASSLRSSGANVLTF
TGTGCCAGCAGTCTCCGGTCCTCTGGGGCCAACGTCCTGACTTTC
>.|TRBJ2-1|.|TRBV28|11
CASQGNNEQFF
TGTGCCAGCCAGGGGAACAATGAGCAGTTCTTC
>.|TRBJ2-1|TRBD2|TRBV5-1|14
CASQVVSGGNEQFF
TGCGCCAGCCAAGTTGTATCGGGGGGCAATGAGCAGTTCTTC
>.|TRBJ1-1|.|TRBV18|12
CASSPGLNEAFF
TGTGCCAGCTCACCAGGACTGAATGAAGCTTTCTTT
>once|TRBJ1-2|.|TRBV5-1|14
CASSFGVANYGYTF
TGCGCCAGCAGCTTCGGGGTAGCCAACTATGGCTACACCTTC
>.|TRBJ2-3|TRBD1|TRBV23-1|17
CASSRSQGGQCTDTQYF
TGCGCCAGCAGTCGATCACAGGGGGGCCAATGCACAGATACGCAGTATTTT
>once|TRBJ1-3|.|TRBV5-1|17
CASSSKVRGAEGNTIYF
TGCGCCAGCAGCTCAAAGGTGCGGGGGGCAGAAGGAAACACCATATATTTT
>.|TRBJ1-3|TRBD1|TRBV7-9|17
CASSLAGTGNSGNTIYF
TGTGCCAGCAGCTTAGCCGGGACAGGGAACTCTGGAAACACCATATATTTT
>once|TRBJ1-1|.|TRBV6-6|15
CASSPDSARNTEAFF
TGTGCCAGCAGTCCCGATTCAGCGAGGAACACTGAAGCTTTCTTT
>.|TRBJ2-7|.|TRBV7-2|14
CASSLRIATYEQYF
TGTGCCAGCAGCTTACGCATAGCCACCTACGAGCAGTACTTC
>.|TRBJ2-2|TRBD1|TRBV5-8|16
CASSLRTGAATGELFF
TGTGCCAGCAGCTTACGGACAGGGGCGGCCACCGGGGAGCTGTTTTTT
>.|TRBJ2-2|.|TRBV9|14
CASSVGHDTGELFF
TGTGCCAGCAGCGTTGGACATGACACCGGGGAGCTGTTTTTT
>.|TRBJ1-6|TRBD1|TRBV5-1|15
CASSLEGGRNSPLHF
TGCGCCAGCAGCTTGGAAGGGGGCAGGAATTCACCCCTCCACTTT
>.|TRBJ1-5|.|TRBV19|16
CASSPLRGSPNQPQHF
TGTGCCAGTAGTCCCCTCCGGGGGTCCCCCAATCAGCCCCAGCATTTT
>.|TRBJ1-6|.|TRBV6-6|16
CASRFPGSSKISPLHF
TGTGCCAGCAGATTCCCAGGGTCAAGTAAGATTTCACCCCTCCACTTT
>once|TRBJ2-1|TRBD1|TRBV9|14
CASSVTDRVNEQFF
TGTGCCAGCAGCGTAACGGACAGGGTCAATGAGCAGTTCTTC
>.|TRBJ1-1|.|TRBV5-4|13
CASSADTNTEAFF
TGTGCCAGCAGCGCCGACACGAACACTGAAGCTTTCTTT
>.|TRBJ2-1|.|TRBV5-8|15
CASSLRGMPYNEQFF
TGTGCCAGCAGCTTGAGAGGGATGCCCTACAATGAGCAGTTCTTC
>.|TRBJ1-1|TRBD1|TRBV30|14
CAWIPDRGTTEAFF
TGTGCCTGGATCCCGGACAGGGGAACAACTGAAGCTTTCTTT
>few|TRBJ1-2|TRBD1|TRBV5-1|16
CASSLVIGGQGTNYTF
TGCGCCAGCAGCTTGGTTATAGGAGGACAGGGGACTAACTACACCTTC
>.|TRBJ1-6|.|TRBV21-1|12
CASTGINSPLHF
TGTGCCAGCACCGGGATCAATTCACCCCTCCACTTT
>.|TRBJ2-7|.|TRBV7-9|13
CASSPRQTYEQYF
TGTGCCAGCAGCCCCAGGCAGACCTACGAGCAGTACTTC
>once|TRBJ1-5|TRBD1|TRBV2|14
CAPARDRGHQPQHF
TGTGCCCCAGCAAGGGACAGGGGACATCAGCCCCAGCATTTT
>.|TRBJ1-6|.|TRBV5-1|15
CASSLLQGNGSPLHF
TGCGCCAGCAGCTTACTACAGGGAAACGGGTCACCCCTCCACTTT
>.|TRBJ1-1|.|TRBV2|11
CASSDRQEAFF
TGTGCCAGCAGTGACCGCCAGGAAGCTTTCTTT
>.|TRBJ2-1|.|TRBV24-1|16
CATSESRPISYNEQFF
TGTGCCACCAGTGAAAGCAGGCCGATCTCCTACAATGAGCAGTTCTTC
>.|TRBJ2-7|.|TRBV27|12
CASIVHSYEQYF
TGTGCCAGCATAGTCCACTCCTACGAGCAGTACTTC
>.|TRBJ2-5|TRBD1|TRBV19|15
CASSTQDRGLATQYF
TGTGCCAGTAGTACCCAGGACAGGGGGCTGGCGACCCAGTACTTC
>.|TRBJ1-3|.|TRBV7-2|15
CASSLGGTSGNTIYF
TGTGCCAGCAGCTTAGGGGGGACTTCTGGAAACACCATATATTTT
>once|TRBJ1-1|.|TRBV2|12
CASSPRGGRAFF
TGTGCCAGCAGCCCTAGGGGCGGCAGAGCTTTCTTT
>once|TRBJ1-4|TRBD1|TRBV10-3|11
CAIGQGEKLFF
TGTGCCATCGGACAGGGGGAAAAACTGTTTTTT
>.|TRBJ2-7|.|TRBV5-1|14
CASSLDRDLYEQYF
TGCGCCAGCAGCTTGGACAGGGATTTATACGAGCAGTACTTC
>.|TRBJ2-5|TRBD2|TRBV11-3|16
CASSFRASGDRETQYF
TGTGCCAGCAGCTTTCGGGCTAGCGGGGACCGGGAGACCCAGTACTTC